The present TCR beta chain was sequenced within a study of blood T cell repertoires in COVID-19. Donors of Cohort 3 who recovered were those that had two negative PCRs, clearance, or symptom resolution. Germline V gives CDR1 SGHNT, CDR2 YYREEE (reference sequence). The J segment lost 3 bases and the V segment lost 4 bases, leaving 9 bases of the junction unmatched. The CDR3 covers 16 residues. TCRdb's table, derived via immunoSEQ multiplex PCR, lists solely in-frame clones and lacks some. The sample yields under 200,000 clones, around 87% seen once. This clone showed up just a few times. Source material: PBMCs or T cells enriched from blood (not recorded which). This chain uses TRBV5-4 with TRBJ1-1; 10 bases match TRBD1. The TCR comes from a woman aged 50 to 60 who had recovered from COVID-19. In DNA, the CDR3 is TGTGCCAGCAGCCCCCGACAGGGGGCAGCGGACACTGAAGCTTTCTTT. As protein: CASSPRQGAADTEAFF.